Reported below is one T cell receptor (beta chain). Antigen specificity is unknown. The sample contains more than one DNA sequence encoding this CDR3. The source of the sample is a study of shared clonotypes between healthy human individuals. Trimming removed 5 bases from V and 4 bases from J; junction bases left unmatched: 6. The CDR3 runs to 14 residues. Germline V gene lookup returns CDR1 MGHRA and CDR2 YSYEKL. It was CD45RO-negative cells, positively selected for CCR7, that made up naive CD8 cells, with terminally differentiated effector memory CD45RA+ cells excluded. Findings of the study overall: Memory subsets generally showed lower estimated richness than naive subsets.

It was across several immunoSEQ plates that each subset's genomic DNA was evenly split. Generated by immunoSEQ multiplex PCR, the TCRdb table keeps only in-frame clones and is missing some. The table has about 2.1 million clones, about 94% seen once; the top ten hold more than 1.5%. Source material: naive CD8+ T cells from PBMCs. This TCR came from a man younger than 35 in good health. Some clones in this sample may be carry-over from other donors' samples. This rearrangement joins TRBV4-1 to TRBJ1-1, with 8 bases fitting TRBD1. CDR3 DNA: TGCGCCAGCAGCTTACTCACAGGGGGCACTGAAGCTTTCTTT. Its translation is CASSLLTGGTEAFF.